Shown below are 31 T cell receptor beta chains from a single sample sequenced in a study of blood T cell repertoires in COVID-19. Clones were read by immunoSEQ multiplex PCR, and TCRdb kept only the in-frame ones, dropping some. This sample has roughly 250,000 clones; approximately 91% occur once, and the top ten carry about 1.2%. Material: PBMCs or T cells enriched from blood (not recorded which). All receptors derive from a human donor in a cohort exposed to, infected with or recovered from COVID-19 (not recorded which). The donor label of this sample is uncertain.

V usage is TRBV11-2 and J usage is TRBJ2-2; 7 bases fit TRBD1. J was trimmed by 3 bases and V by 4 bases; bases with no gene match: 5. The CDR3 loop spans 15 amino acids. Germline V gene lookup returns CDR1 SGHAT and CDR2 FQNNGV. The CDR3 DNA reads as TGTGCCAGCAGCTCGTTCAGGGGGTACACCGGGGAGCTGTTTTTT. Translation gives CASSSFRGYTGELFF.

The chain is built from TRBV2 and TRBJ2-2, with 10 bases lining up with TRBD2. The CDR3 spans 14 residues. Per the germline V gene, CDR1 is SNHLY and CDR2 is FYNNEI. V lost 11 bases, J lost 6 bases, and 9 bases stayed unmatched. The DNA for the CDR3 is TGTGCCGGCCGAGAGACTAGCGGGTCCGGGGAGCTGTTTTTT. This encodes CAGRETSGSGELFF.

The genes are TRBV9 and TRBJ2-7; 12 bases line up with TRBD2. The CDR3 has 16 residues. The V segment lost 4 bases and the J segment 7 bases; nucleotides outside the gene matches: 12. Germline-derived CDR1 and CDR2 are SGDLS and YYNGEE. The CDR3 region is CASSSRTSGVRGEQYF. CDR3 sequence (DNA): TGTGCCAGCAGCTCCCGGACTAGCGGGGTCCGGGGAGAGCAGTACTTC.

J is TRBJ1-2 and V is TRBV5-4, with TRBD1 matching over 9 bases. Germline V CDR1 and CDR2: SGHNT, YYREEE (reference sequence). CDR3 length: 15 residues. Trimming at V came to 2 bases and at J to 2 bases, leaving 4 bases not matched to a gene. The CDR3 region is CASSLGTGRNYGYTF. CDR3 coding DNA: TGTGCCAGCAGCTTAGGGACAGGGAGGAACTATGGCTACACCTTC.

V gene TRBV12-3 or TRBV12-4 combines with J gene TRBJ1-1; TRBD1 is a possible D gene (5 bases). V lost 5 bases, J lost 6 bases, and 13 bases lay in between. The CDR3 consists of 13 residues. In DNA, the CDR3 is TGTGCCAGCAGTGGGAGGGGCGCCCCTGAAGCTTTCTTT. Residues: CASSGRGAPEAFF.

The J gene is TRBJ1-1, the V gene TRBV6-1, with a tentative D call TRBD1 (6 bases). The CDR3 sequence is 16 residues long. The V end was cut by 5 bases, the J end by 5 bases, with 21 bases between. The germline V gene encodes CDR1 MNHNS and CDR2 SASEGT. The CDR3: CASSKGGFARGTEAFF. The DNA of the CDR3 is TGTGCCAGCAGTAAAGGGGGATTCGCCCGAGGGACTGAAGCTTTCTTT.

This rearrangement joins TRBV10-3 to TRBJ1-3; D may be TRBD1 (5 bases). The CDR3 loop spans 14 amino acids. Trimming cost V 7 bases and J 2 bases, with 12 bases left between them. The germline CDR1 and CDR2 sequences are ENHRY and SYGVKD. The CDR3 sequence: CAITSGGAGNTIYF. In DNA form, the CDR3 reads TGTGCCATCACGAGCGGGGGGGCTGGAAACACCATATATTTT.

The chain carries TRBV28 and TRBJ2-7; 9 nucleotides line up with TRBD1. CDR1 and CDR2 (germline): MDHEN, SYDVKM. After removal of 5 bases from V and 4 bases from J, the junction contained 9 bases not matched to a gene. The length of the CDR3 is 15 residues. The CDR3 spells CASSRPGDRVYEQYF. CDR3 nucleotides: TGTGCCAGCAGTCGTCCCGGGGACAGGGTGTACGAGCAGTACTTC.

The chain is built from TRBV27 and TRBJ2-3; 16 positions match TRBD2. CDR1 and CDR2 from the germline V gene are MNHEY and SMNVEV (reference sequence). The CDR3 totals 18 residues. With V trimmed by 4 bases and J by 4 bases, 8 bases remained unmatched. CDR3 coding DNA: TGTGCCAGCAGTTACAGGGGACTAGCGGGGGGGCCCCCAGATACGCAGTATTTT. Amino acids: CASSYRGLAGGPPDTQYF.

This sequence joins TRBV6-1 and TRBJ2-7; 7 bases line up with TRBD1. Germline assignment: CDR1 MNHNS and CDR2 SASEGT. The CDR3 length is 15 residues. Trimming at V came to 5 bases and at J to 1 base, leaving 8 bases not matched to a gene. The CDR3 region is CASSTGTANSYEQYF. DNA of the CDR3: TGTGCCAGCAGTACAGGGACAGCCAATTCCTACGAGCAGTACTTC.

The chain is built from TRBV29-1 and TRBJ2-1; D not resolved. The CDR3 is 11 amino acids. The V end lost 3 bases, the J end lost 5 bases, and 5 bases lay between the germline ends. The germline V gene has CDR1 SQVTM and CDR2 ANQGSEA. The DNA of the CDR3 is TGCAGCGTTGATTTCAACAATGAGCAGTTCTTC. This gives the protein CSVDFNNEQFF.

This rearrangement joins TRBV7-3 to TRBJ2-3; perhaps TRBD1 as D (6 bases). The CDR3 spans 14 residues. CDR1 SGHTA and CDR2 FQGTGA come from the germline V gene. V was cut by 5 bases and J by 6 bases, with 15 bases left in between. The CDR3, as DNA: TGTGCCAGCAGCGTACAGGGAACCAAGGATACGCAGTATTTT. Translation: CASSVQGTKDTQYF.

CDR3 sequence (DNA): TGTGCCAGCAGTACTATATGGACTGAAGCTTTCTTT. Residues: CASSTIWTEAFF. This chain connects TRBV12-3 or TRBV12-4 to TRBJ1-1; D unresolved. The CDR3 is 12 amino acids. The V gene lost 5 bases and the J gene lost 5 bases, with 9 bases spanning the gap.

This CDR3 is CATTGEGYGYTF. The CDR3 DNA sequence: TGTGCCACGACAGGGGAAGGCTATGGCTACACCTTC. V gene TRBV19 combines with J gene TRBJ1-2, with TRBD1 identical over 8 bases. The CDR3 has 12 amino acids. The ends lost 10 bases at V and 4 bases at J; junction bases unmatched: 5. In germline, CDR1 is LNHDA, CDR2 SQIVND (reference sequence).

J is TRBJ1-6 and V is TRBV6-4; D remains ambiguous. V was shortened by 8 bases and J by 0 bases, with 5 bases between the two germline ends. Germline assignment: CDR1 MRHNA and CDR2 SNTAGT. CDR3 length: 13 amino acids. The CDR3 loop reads CASSSSYNSPLHF. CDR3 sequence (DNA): TGTGCCAGCTCGAGCTCCTATAATTCACCCCTCCACTTT.

This chain's CDR3 is CASSLKFWTGADNEQFF. The DNA for the CDR3 is TGTGCCAGCAGCTTAAAGTTCTGGACAGGGGCTGACAATGAGCAGTTCTTC. The chain uses TRBV13 and TRBJ2-1; 9 positions agree with TRBD1. The CDR3 consists of 17 residues. V lost 2 bases, J lost 5 bases, and 10 bases stayed unmatched. Per germline, CDR1 PRHDT and CDR2 FYEKMQ (reference sequence).

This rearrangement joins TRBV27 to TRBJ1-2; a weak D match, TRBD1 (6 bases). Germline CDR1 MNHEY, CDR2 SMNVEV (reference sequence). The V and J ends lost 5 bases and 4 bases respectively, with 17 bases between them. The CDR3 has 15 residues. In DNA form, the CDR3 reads TGTGCCAGCAGTGCACAGGGATCGGGGCTCTATGGCTACACCTTC. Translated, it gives CASSAQGSGLYGYTF.

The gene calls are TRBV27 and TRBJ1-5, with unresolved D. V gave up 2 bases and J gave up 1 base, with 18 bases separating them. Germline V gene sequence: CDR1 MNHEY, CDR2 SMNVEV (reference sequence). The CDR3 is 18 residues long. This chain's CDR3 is CASSLGLGRVESNQPQHF. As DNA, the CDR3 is TGTGCCAGCAGTTTAGGACTAGGGAGGGTTGAAAGCAATCAGCCCCAGCATTTT.

CDR3 sequence: CASRRSSYNEQFF. CDR3 bases: TGTGCCAGCCGGAGGAGCTCCTACAATGAGCAGTTCTTC. The chain carries TRBV7-9 and TRBJ2-1, with D maybe TRBD2 (5 bases). Germline CDR1 is SEHNR and CDR2 is FQNEAQ (reference sequence). V lost 8 bases and J 0 bases, leaving 8 bases between the germline ends. The CDR3 runs 13 residues.

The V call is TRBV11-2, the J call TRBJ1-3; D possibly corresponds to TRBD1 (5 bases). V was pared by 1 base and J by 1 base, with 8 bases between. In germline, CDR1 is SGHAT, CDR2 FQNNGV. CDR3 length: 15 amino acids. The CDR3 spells CASSLASGSGNTIYF. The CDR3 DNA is TGTGCCAGCAGCTTAGCATCAGGGTCTGGAAACACCATATATTTT.

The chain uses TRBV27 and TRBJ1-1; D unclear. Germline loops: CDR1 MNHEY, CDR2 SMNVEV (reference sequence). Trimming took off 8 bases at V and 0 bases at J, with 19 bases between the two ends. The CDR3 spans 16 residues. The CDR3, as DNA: TGTGCCAGCTCCCTAGATCCGCGACGCGTGAACACTGAAGCTTTCTTT. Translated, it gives CASSLDPRRVNTEAFF.

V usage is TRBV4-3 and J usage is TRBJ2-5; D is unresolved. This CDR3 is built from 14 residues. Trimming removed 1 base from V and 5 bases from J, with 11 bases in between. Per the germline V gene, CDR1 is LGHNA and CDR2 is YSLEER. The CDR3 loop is CASSQGHGGETQYF. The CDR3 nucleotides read TGCGCCAGCAGCCAAGGGCATGGCGGCGAGACCCAGTACTTC.

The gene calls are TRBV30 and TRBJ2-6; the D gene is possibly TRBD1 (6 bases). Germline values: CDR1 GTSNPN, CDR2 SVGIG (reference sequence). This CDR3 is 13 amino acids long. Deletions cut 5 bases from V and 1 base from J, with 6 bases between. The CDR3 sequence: CAWGQSGANVLTF. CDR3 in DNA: TGTGCCTGGGGACAGTCTGGGGCCAACGTCCTGACTTTC.

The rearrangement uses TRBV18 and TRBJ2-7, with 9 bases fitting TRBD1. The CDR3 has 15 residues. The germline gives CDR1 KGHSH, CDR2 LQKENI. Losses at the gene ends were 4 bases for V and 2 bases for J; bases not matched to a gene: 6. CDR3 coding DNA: TGTGCCAGCTCACAAAACAGGGGGCCTACCTACGAGCAGTACTTC. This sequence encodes CASSQNRGPTYEQYF.

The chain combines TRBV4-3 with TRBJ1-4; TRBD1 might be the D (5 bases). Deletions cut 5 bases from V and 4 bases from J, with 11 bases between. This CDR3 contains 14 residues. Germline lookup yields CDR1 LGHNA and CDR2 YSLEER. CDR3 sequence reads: CASSKGRVNEKLFF. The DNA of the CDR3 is TGCGCCAGCAGCAAAGGCAGGGTTAATGAAAAACTGTTTTTT.

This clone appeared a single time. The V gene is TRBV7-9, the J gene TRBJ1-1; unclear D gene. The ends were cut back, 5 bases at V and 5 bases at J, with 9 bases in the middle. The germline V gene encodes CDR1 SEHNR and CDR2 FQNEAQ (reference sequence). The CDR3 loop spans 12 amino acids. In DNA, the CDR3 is TGTGCCAGCAGCCAGCGGGTTACTGAAGCTTTCTTT. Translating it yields CASSQRVTEAFF.

The CDR3 loop is CASGVARQGGYTF. Written as DNA, the CDR3 is TGTGCTAGTGGTGTCGCCCGACAAGGTGGCTACACCTTC. The J gene is TRBJ1-2, the V gene TRBV12-5; unclear D gene. Trimming stripped 5 bases from V and 7 bases from J, with 14 bases between. There are 13 residues in the CDR3. Germline lookup yields CDR1 LGHNT and CDR2 FRNRAP.

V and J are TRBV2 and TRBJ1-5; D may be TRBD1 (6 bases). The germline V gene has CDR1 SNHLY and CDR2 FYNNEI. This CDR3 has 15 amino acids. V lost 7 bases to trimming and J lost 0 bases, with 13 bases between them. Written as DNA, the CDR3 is TGTGCCAGCACCCTTGGACAGCTTAGCAATCAGCCCCAGCATTTT. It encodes CASTLGQLSNQPQHF.

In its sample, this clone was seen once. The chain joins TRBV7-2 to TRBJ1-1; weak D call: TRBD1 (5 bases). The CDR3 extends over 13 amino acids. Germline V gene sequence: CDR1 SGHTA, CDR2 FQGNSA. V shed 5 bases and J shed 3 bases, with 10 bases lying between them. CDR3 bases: TGTGCCAGCAGCGCCACAGGAGACACTGAAGCTTTCTTT. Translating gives CASSATGDTEAFF.

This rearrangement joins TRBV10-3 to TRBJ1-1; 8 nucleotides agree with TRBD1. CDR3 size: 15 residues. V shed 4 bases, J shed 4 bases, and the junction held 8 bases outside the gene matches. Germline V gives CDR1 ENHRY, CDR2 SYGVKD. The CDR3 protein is CAISGTRTGFTEAFF. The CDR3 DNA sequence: TGTGCCATCAGTGGGACCCGGACAGGGTTCACTGAAGCTTTCTTT.

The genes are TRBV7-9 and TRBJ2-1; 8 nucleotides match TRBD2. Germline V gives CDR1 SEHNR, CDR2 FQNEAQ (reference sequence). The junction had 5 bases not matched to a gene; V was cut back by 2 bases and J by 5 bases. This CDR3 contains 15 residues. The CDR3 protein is CASSLSGGPHNEQFF. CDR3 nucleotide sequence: TGTGCCAGCAGCTTATCGGGGGGGCCCCACAATGAGCAGTTCTTC.